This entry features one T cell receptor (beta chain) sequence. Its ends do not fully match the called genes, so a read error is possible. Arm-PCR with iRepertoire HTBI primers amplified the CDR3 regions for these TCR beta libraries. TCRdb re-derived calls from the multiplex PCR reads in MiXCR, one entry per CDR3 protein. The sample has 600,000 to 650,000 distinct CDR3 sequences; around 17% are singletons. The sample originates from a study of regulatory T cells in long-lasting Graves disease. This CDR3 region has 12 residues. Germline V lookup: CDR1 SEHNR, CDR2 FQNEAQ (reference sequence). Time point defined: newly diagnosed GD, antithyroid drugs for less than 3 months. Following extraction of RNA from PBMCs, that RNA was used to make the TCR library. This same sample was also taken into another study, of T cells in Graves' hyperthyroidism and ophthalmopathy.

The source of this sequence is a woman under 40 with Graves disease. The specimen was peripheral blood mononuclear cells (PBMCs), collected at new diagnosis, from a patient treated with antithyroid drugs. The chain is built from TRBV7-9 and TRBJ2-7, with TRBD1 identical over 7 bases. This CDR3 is CVSSQGAYEQYF. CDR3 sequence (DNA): TGTGTCAGCAGTCAGGGGGCCTACGAGCAGTACTTC.